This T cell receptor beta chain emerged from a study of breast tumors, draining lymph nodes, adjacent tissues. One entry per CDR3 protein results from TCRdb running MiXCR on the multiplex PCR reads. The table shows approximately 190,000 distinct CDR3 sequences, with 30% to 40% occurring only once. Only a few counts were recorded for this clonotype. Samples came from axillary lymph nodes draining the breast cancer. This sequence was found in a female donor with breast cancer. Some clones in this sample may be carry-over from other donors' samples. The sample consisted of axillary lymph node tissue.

CDR3 residues: CASSRGTGRETQYF. CDR3 DNA: TGTGCCAGCTCACGGGGGACAGGCAGAGAGACCCAGTACTTC. The chain employs TRBV18 and TRBJ2-5, with TRBD1 matching over 8 bases. In germline, CDR1 is KGHSH, CDR2 LQKENI. The V segment lost 4 bases and the J segment 4 bases; nucleotides outside the gene matches: 5. This CDR3 region has 14 residues.